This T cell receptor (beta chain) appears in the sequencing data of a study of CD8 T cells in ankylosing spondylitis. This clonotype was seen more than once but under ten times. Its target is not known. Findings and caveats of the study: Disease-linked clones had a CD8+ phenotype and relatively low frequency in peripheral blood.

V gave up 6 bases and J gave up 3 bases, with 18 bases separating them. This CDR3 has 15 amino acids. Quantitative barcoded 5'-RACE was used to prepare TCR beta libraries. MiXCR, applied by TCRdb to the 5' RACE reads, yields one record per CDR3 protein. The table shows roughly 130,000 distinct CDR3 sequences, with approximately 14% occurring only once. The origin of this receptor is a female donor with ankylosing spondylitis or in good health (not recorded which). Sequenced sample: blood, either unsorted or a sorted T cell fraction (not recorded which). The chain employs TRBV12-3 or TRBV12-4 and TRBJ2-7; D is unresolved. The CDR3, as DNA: TGTGCCAGCAGCCCCGGCGGTTTAAGGTTCTACGAGCAGTACTTC. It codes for CASSPGGLRFYEQYF.